The entry below describes one T cell receptor beta chain. TCR beta CDR3 region amplification was performed from RNA transcripts. Using the HTBI primer set, a first-round RT-PCR was run on the TCR CDR3. TCRdb re-analysed the multiplex PCR reads in MiXCR, keeping a single row per CDR3 protein. The table lists roughly 500,000 distinct CDR3 sequences, 46% of them singletons. The sample originates from a study of T cells in Graves' hyperthyroidism and ophthalmopathy. The sample comprised peripheral blood or thyroid tissue (not recorded which). The clonotype originates from an adult woman with Graves' disease, either hyperthyroidism or ophthalmopathy (not recorded which).

The chain's CDR3 is CASSSQGGVGELFF. The DNA of the CDR3 is TGTGCCAGCAGCTCCCAGGGAGGGGTCGGGGAGCTGTTTTTT. This rearrangement joins TRBV7-9 to TRBJ2-2, with 7 positions matching TRBD2. The CDR3 length is 14 residues. V shed 4 bases, J shed 7 bases, and the junction held 6 bases outside the gene matches. Germline values: CDR1 SEHNR, CDR2 FQNEAQ (reference sequence).